This T cell receptor beta chain was found in a study of regulatory T cells in long-lasting Graves disease. Germline CDR1 and CDR2: DFQATT and SNEGSKA (reference sequence). V was trimmed by 6 bases and J by 4 bases, leaving 8 bases between them. There are 11 residues in the CDR3. The time point: newly diagnosed GD, antithyroid drugs for less than 3 months. Isolated PBMC RNA provided the starting material for the TCR library. CDR3-region Arm-PCR and iRepertoire HTBI primers produced the TCR beta libraries. In TCRdb, the multiplex PCR reads were re-called with MiXCR into one record per CDR3 protein. This sample has about 560,000 distinct CDR3 sequences; about 16% occur once, and the top ten carry about 11%. In this sample, this clonotype turned up many times. The sample was also reused in another study, on T cells in Graves' hyperthyroidism and ophthalmopathy.

The sequence came from a man younger than 35 with Graves disease. This chain links TRBV20-1 with TRBJ2-3, with D tentatively TRBD2 (5 bases). The source material was peripheral blood mononuclear cells (PBMCs), sampled at new diagnosis, from a patient treated with antithyroid drugs. The CDR3 loop is CSAGSADTQYF. The DNA of the CDR3 is TGCAGTGCCGGTAGCGCAGATACGCAGTATTTT.